A single sample is the source of the 11 T cell receptor beta chains below, sequenced in a study of type 1 regulatory T cells (dated by TCRdb to about 2021). Sequencing relied on an Illumina MiSeq. TCRdb's own reprocessing of the public reads used fastp at Q25 and MiXCR and kept productive beta chains. Merged by CDR3 protein, the rows form single entries marked with the most common genes and DNA. The sample table contains 25,000 or so distinct CDR3 sequences; only one count was recorded for 72% of them. The top ten clones comprise less than 15% of the sample. No antigen has been identified for these receptors. The specimen sequenced was cultured T cells, either the whole culture or a sorted T cell fraction (not recorded which). This specimen's cell subset or site label, interpreted: Tr1-enriched cell product generated in vitro against host alloantigens. The receptors stem from a human donor in good health.

The DNA of the CDR3 is TGTGCCAGCAGTGACGGACGGTATAGCAATCAGCCCCAGCATTTT. As protein: CASSDGRYSNQPQHF. The chain carries TRBV6-6 and TRBJ1-5; D is unresolved. The CDR3 consists of 15 residues. Germline loops: CDR1 MNHNY, CDR2 SVGAGI (reference sequence). V lost 5 bases and J lost 0, with 11 bases in between.

The chain employs TRBV4-3 and TRBJ1-1, with D possibly TRBD1 on 5 matching bases. The CDR3 totals 15 residues. Germline CDR1 reads LGHNA; CDR2 reads YSLEER. The V end lost 1 base, the J end lost 11 bases, and 20 bases lay between the germline ends. This chain's CDR3 is CASSQALGYQGAAFF. Written as DNA, the CDR3 is TGCGCCAGCAGCCAAGCCCTGGGGTATCAGGGAGCGGCTTTCTTT.

A remark on this clonotype: One end of the junction fails to match germline, which may point to a read error. The CDR3 is CSASRQGSKNTKAFF. DNA of the CDR3: TGCAGTGCTTCCCGACAGGGGTCAAAGAACACTAAAGCTTTCTTT. The chain couples TRBV20-1 to TRBJ1-1, with 8 bases matching TRBD1. This CDR3 contains 15 residues. Germline V lookup: CDR1 DFQATT, CDR2 SNEGSKA (reference sequence).

V is TRBV7-9 and J is TRBJ1-2; possibly TRBD1 for D (6 bases). CDR1 is SEHNR and CDR2 is FQNEAQ in the germline V gene (reference sequence). The CDR3 loop spans 14 amino acids. V was clipped by 9 bases and J by 8 bases, with 22 bases between them. CDR3 bases: TGTGCCAGTGGGATATACAGGGAGGTAGACGGCTACACCTTC. It specifies CASGIYREVDGYTF.

The J gene is TRBJ1-1, the V gene TRBV5-1; no reliable D call. The V end lost 6 bases, the J end lost 4 bases, and 13 bases lay between the germline ends. CDR3 size: 13 residues. CDR1 is SGHRS and CDR2 is YFSETQ in the germline V gene. As DNA, the CDR3 is TGCGCCAGCAACGAGGGTGGTGGCACTGAAGCTTTCTTT. It specifies CASNEGGGTEAFF.

The chain carries TRBV20-1 and TRBJ2-7, with 9 bases lining up with TRBD1. Germline trimming cut 0 bases from V and 7 bases from J; bases unmatched to any gene: 4. Germline V gene lookup returns CDR1 DFQATT and CDR2 SNEGSKA (reference sequence). This CDR3 is 13 amino acids long. CDR3 amino acids: CSAREQGAREQYF. Written as DNA, the CDR3 is TGCAGTGCTAGAGAACAGGGGGCTCGTGAGCAGTACTTC.

J is TRBJ1-1 and V is TRBV5-1, with a possible D match to TRBD1 (5 bases). V was trimmed by 4 bases and J by 1 base, leaving 11 bases between them. Per germline, CDR1 SGHRS and CDR2 YFSETQ. The CDR3 runs to 14 residues. The CDR3 loop is CASSAGPANTEAFF. The CDR3 DNA sequence: TGCGCCAGCAGCGCGGGACCAGCGAACACTGAAGCTTTCTTT.

This chain uses TRBV7-2 with TRBJ2-7; the D is unclear. CDR3 length equals 13 residues. Germline V gives CDR1 SGHTA, CDR2 FQGNSA. The V and J ends lost 2 bases and 5 bases respectively, with 10 bases between them. The CDR3 DNA reads TGTGCCAGCAGCTTAAGCCAATGGAACGAGCAGTACTTC. Its translation: CASSLSQWNEQYF. The whole variable domain, filled in from reference TRBV7-2 and TRBJ2-7, reads GAGVSQSPSNKVTEKGKDVELRCDPISGHTALYWYRQSLGQGLEFLIYFQGNSAPDKSGLPSDRFSAERTGGSVSTLTIQRTQQEDSAVYLCASSLSQWNEQYFGPGTRLTVT.

This chain links TRBV30 with TRBJ2-7; 7 nucleotides align to TRBD1. The J segment lost 3 bases and the V segment lost 5 bases, leaving 10 bases of the junction unmatched. Per germline, CDR1 GTSNPN and CDR2 SVGIG (reference sequence). This CDR3 comprises 14 residues. For the CDR3, the DNA is TGTGCCTGGGAACCTCAAGACAGGGTCTACGAGCAGTACTTC. Translating it yields CAWEPQDRVYEQYF.

In its sample, this clonotype was seen once. The genes are TRBV3-1 and TRBJ2-7; possibly TRBD1 for D (6 bases). This CDR3 contains 14 residues. Germline CDR1 is LGHDT and CDR2 is YNNKEL (reference sequence). Between the trimmed V and J ends, which lost 8 bases and 1 base, there was a span of 15 bases. CDR3 coding DNA: TGTGCCAGCGCACCAGGGGACCTTTCCTACGAGCAGTACTTC. Its protein product is CASAPGDLSYEQYF.

In its sample, this clonotype was seen a few times. V usage is TRBV29-1 and J usage is TRBJ2-1; D is perhaps TRBD1 or TRBD2 (5 bases each). CDR1 is SQVTM, CDR2 ANQGSEA, per germline. The CDR3 has 15 residues. Trimming cost V 2 bases and J 0 bases, with 11 bases left between them. The CDR3 DNA reads as TGCAGCGTTGAAAGAGGGGCCAGCTCCTACAATGAGCAGTTCTTC. It translates to CSVERGASSYNEQFF.